Below are 5 T cell receptor beta chains sequenced from a single sample in a study of naive and memory T cell subsets. Both TRBC1 and TRBC2 were covered by a beta constant-region primer of two equimolar oligonucleotides. Ligated cDNA was amplified by four rounds of PCR with nested alpha and beta constant-region primers and SP2. TCRdb itself ran the UMI-ligation and nested PCR reads through MiXCR, one entry per CDR3 protein. The sample has roughly 80,000 distinct CDR3 sequences, about 10% seen once. Sequencing was done on a sample of naive CD8+ T cells from blood. The receptors derive from a human donor in good health.

The V and J genes are TRBV27 and TRBJ2-3, with TRBD1 identical over 9 bases. This CDR3 comprises 14 residues. The germline CDR1 and CDR2 sequences are MNHEY and SMNVEV (reference sequence). Trimming at V came to 10 bases and at J to 4 bases, leaving 9 bases not matched to a gene. The CDR3 sequence is CATGDRASPDTQYF. In DNA form, the CDR3 reads TGTGCCACCGGGGACAGGGCGAGTCCAGATACGCAGTATTTT.

This clonotype was detected a few times. The chain employs TRBV20-1 and TRBJ2-7, with D perhaps matching TRBD1 (5 bases). Germline V gene sequence: CDR1 DFQATT, CDR2 SNEGSKA (reference sequence). The CDR3 contains 12 residues. The ends were cut back, 3 bases at V and 3 bases at J, with 9 bases in the middle. CDR3 in DNA: TGCAGTGCTAGGGACACCGACTACGAGCAGTACTTC. Its translation is CSARDTDYEQYF.

This clonotype was seen at least ten times. This chain connects TRBV6-5 to TRBJ2-7; 11 bases line up with TRBD2. The germline gives CDR1 MNHEY, CDR2 SVGAGI. The CDR3 sequence is 15 residues long. V dropped 6 bases and J dropped 4; count of bases not matched to a gene: 8. In DNA, the CDR3 is TGTGCCAGCAGACTAACTAGCGGGAGTTTGTACGAGCAGTACTTC. It translates to CASRLTSGSLYEQYF.

The chain links TRBV6-5 to TRBJ1-1; D unresolved. CDR1 MNHEY and CDR2 SVGAGI come from the germline V gene. The CDR3 spans 13 residues. Trimming cost V 7 bases and J 5 bases, with 14 bases left between them. CDR3 sequence reads: CASTSWRVTEAFF. DNA for the CDR3: TGTGCCAGCACCTCTTGGAGGGTTACTGAAGCTTTCTTT.

The V call is TRBV4-1, the J call TRBJ2-7, with 9 bases identical to TRBD2. Looked up from germline, CDR1 is MGHRA and CDR2 is YSYEKL. The CDR3 totals 16 residues. V dropped 4 bases and J dropped 5; count of bases not matched to a gene: 12. This chain's CDR3 is CASSLSTSGLLDEQYF. CDR3 DNA sequence: TGCGCCAGCAGCCTATCGACTAGCGGCCTTTTGGACGAGCAGTACTTC.